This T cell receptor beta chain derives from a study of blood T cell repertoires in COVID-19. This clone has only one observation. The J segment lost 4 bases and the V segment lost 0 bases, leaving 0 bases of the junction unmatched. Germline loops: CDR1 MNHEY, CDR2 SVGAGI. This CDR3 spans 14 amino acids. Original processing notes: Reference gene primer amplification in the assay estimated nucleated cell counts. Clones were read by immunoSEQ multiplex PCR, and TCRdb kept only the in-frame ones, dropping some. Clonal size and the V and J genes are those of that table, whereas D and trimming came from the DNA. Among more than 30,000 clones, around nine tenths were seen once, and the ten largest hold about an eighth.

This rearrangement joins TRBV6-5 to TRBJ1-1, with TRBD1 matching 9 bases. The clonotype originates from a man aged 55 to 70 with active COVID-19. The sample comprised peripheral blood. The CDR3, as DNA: TGTGCCAGCAGTTACTCGACAGGGGGCACTGAAGCTTTCTTT. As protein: CASSYSTGGTEAFF.